Included here is one T cell receptor beta chain sequence, with context. Using RNA template, CDR3s of TCR alpha and beta were amplified with iRepertoire arm-PCR. TCRdb analysed the multiplex PCR reads with MiXCR anew, one entry per CDR3 protein. The table has some 150,000 distinct CDR3 sequences, more than 35% seen once. The CDR3 covers 14 residues. CDR1 KGHDR and CDR2 SFDVKD come from the germline V gene. Trimming took off 5 bases at V and 1 base at J, with 8 bases between the two ends. The sample is drawn from a study of glioma-infiltrating T cells. What was sequenced was glioma tissue, nonneoplastic brain tissue, or PBMCs (not recorded which). V usage is TRBV24-1 and J usage is TRBJ1-5, with D unresolved. This receptor was taken from a human donor with low-grade glioma or glioblastoma, undergoing nonglioma brain surgery, or in good health (not recorded which). The CDR3 protein is CATSVASSNQPQHF. The CDR3, as DNA: TGTGCCACCAGTGTCGCCAGCAGCAATCAGCCCCAGCATTTT.